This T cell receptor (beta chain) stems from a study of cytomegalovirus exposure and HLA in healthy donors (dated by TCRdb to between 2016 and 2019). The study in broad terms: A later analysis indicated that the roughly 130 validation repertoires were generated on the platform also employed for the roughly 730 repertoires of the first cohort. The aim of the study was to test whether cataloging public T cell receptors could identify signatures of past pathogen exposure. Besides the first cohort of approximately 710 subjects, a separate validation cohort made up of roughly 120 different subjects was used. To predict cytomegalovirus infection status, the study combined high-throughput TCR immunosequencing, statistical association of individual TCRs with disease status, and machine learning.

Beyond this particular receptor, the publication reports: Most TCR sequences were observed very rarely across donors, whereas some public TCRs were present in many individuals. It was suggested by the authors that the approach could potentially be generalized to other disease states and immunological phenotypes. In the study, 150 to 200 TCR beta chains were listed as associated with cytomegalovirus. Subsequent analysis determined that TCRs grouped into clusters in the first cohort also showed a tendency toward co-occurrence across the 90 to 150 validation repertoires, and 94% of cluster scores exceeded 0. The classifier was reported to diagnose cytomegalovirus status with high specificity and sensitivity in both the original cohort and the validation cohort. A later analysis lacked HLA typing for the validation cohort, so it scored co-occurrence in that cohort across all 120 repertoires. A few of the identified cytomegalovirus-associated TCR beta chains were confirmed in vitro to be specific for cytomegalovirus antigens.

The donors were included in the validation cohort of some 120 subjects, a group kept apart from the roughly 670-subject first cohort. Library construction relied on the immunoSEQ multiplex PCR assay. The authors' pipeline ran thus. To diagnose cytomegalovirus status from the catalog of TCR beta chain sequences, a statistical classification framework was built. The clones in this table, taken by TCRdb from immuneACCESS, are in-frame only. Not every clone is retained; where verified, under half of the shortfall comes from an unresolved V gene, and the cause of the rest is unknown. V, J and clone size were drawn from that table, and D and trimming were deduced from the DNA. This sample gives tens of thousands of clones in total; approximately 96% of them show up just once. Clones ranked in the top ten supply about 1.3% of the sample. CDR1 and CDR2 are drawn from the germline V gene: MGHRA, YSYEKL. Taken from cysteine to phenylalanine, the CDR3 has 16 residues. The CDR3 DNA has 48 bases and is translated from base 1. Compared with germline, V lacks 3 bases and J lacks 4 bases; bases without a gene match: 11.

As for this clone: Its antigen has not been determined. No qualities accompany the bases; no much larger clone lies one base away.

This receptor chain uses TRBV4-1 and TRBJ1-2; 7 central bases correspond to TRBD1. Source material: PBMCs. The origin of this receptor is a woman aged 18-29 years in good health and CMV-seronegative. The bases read TGCGCCAGCAGCCATCCGTTGACAGGGAAGATCTATGGCTACACCTTC. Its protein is CASSHPLTGKIYGYTF.